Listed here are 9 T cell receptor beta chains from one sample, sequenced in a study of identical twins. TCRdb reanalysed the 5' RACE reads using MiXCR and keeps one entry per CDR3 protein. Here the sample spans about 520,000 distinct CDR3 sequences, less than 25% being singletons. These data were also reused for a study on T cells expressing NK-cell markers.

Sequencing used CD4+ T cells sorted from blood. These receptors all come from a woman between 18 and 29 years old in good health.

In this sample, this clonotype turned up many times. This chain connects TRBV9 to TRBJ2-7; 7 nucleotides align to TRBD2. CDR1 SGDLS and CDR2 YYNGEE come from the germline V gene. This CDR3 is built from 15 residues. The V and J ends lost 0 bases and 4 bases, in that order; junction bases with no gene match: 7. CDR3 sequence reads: CASSVAASGQYEQYF. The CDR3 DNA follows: TGTGCCAGCAGCGTAGCGGCTAGCGGCCAGTACGAGCAGTACTTC.

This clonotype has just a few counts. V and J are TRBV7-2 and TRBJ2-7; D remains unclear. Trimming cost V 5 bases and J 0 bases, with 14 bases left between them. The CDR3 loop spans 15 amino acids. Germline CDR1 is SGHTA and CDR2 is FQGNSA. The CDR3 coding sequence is TGTGCCAGCAGCCTATTCAACAGAAACTCCTACGAGCAGTACTTC. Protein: CASSLFNRNSYEQYF.

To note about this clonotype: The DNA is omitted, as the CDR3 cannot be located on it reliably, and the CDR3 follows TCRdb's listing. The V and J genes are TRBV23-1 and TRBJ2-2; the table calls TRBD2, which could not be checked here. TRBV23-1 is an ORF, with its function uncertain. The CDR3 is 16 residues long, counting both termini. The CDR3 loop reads CASSAIGPWAPGSCFF.

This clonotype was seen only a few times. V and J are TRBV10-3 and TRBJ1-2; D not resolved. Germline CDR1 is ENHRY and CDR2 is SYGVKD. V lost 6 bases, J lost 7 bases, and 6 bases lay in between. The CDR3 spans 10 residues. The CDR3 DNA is TGTGCCATCAGGGGAGTTGGCTACACCTTC. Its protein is CAIRGVGYTF.

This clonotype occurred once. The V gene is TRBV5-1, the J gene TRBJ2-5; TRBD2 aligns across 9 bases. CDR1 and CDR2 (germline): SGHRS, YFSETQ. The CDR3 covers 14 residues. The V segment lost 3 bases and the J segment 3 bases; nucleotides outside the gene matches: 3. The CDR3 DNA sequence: TGCGCCAGCAGCTCAGCGGGAGGAGAAGAGACCCAGTACTTC. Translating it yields CASSSAGGEETQYF.

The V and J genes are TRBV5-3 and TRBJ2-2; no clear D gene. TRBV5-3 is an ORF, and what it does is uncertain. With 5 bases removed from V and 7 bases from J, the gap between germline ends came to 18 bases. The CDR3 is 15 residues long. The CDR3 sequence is CARRPGPHSYGELFF. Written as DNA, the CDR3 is TGTGCCAGAAGACCCGGTCCTCATTCGTACGGGGAGCTGTTTTTT.

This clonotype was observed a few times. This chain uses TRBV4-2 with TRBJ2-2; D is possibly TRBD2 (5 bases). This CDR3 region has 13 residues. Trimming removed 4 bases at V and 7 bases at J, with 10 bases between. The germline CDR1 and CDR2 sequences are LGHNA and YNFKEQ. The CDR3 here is CASSPVEVGELFF. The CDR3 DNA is TGTGCCAGCAGCCCAGTGGAGGTCGGGGAGCTGTTTTTT.

The DNA for the CDR3 is TGCGCCAGCAGCTTAGGAGCGGACTACAATGAGCAGTTCTTC. Translated, it gives CASSLGADYNEQFF. This chain joins TRBV5-1 and TRBJ2-1; the D gene is possibly TRBD2 (5 bases). CDR1 and CDR2 from the germline V gene are SGHRS and YFSETQ. The CDR3 is 14 residues long. Trimming left V 2 bases short and J 3 bases short, with 9 bases between.

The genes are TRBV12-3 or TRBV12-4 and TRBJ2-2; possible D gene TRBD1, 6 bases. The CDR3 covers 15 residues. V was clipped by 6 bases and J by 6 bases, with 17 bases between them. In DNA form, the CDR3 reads TGTGCCAGCAGACGGATGACAGGTTTCGCCGGGGAGCTGTTTTTT. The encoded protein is CASRRMTGFAGELFF.